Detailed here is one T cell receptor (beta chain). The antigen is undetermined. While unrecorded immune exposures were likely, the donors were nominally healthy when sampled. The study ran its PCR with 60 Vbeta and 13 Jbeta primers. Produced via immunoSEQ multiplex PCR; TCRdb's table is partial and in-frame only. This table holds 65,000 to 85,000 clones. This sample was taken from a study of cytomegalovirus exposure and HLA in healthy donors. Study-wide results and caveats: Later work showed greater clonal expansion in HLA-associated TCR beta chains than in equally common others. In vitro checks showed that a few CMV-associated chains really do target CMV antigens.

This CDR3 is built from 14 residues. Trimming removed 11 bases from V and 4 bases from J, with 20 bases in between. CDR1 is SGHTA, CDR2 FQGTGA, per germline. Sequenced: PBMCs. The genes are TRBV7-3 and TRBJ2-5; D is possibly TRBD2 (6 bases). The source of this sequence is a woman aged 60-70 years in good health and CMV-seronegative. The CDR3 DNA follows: TGTGCCTCCGCCGTGGGGAGGCTCTCAGAGACCCAGTACTTC. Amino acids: CASAVGRLSETQYF.